This paragraph covers one T cell receptor beta chain sequence. The data were taken from a study of blood T cell repertoires in COVID-19. About the study: Sample material is recorded as cDNA or gDNA derived from T cells, B-cell-depleted T cells, or PBMCs.

How the authors handled the data: The authors estimated nucleated cell counts from reference gene primer amplification. Data came from immunoSEQ multiplex PCR; TCRdb stores just in-frame clones and leaves some out. V, J and clone size are those of that table, while D and trimming were read from the DNA. The table has 130,000 to 150,000 clones, around 80% seen once. V was clipped by 3 bases and J by 4 bases; unmatched bases: 22. The CDR3 loop spans 19 amino acids. The V gene's germline CDR1 is GTSNPN and CDR2 SVGIG (reference sequence). Sequencing used peripheral blood. The chain recombines TRBV30 with TRBJ2-5; 8 bases are a match to TRBD2. The source of this sequence is a man between 60 and 75 years old with active or convalescent COVID-19. The CDR3 bases are TGTGCCTGGAGCTCAATAAATCCCAGCGGGAGAGGTAACAGAGAGACCCAGTACTTC. Translated, it gives CAWSSINPSGRGNRETQYF.